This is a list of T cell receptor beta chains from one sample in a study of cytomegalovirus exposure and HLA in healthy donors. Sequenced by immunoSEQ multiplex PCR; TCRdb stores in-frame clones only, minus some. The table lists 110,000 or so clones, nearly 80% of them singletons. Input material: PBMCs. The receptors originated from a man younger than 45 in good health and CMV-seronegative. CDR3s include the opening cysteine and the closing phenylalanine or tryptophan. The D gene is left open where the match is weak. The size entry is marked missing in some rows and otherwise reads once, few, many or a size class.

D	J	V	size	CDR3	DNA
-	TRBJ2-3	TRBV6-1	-	CASSEGVQVTDTQYF	TGTGCCAGCAGTGAAGGGGTGCAGGTCACAGATACGCAGTATTTT
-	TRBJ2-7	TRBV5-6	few	CASSQLDSFYEQYF	TGTGCCAGCAGCCAACTGGACAGCTTCTACGAGCAGTACTTC
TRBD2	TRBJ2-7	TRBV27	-	CASSLSPGTSGTYEQYF	TGTGCCAGCAGTTTATCGCCCGGGACTAGCGGTACCTACGAGCAGTACTTC
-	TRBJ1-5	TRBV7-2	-	CASSLTATGNQPQHF	TGTGCCAGCAGCTTGACGGCGACAGGCAATCAGCCCCAGCATTTT
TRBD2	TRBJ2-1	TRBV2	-	CASTEGAGGEDEQFF	TGTGCCAGCACCGAAGGGGCGGGAGGAGAGGATGAGCAGTTCTTC
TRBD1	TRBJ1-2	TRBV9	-	CASSLHKRQGTNYGYTF	TGTGCCAGCAGCCTCCATAAAAGACAGGGCACTAACTATGGCTACACCTTC
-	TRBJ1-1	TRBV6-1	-	CASTNRGVGGDEAFF	TGTGCCAGCACCAACCGGGGGGTGGGGGGCGATGAAGCTTTCTTT
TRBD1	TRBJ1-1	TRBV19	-	CASSRGGPTNTEAFF	TGTGCCAGTAGCAGAGGGGGCCCTACGAACACTGAAGCTTTCTTT
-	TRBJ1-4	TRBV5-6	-	CASSLDPGSNEKLFF	TGTGCCAGCAGCTTGGACCCGGGATCTAATGAAAAACTGTTTTTT
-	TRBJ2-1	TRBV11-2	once	CASSLGQSGGEQFF	TGTGCCAGCAGCCTTGGACAGTCGGGGGGTGAGCAGTTCTTC
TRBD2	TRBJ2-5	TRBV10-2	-	CASRVAGAETQYF	TGCGCCAGCAGGGTAGCGGGAGCGGAGACCCAGTACTTC
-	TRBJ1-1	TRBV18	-	CASSPMSQANTEAFF	TGTGCCAGCTCACCAATGAGTCAGGCGAACACTGAAGCTTTCTTT
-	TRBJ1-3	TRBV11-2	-	CASSLAGVFGNTIYF	TGTGCCAGCAGCTTAGCAGGGGTTTTTGGAAACACCATATATTTT
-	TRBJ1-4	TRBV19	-	CASSEGVFYEKLFF	TGTGCCAGTAGTGAAGGGGTCTTCTACGAAAAACTGTTTTTT
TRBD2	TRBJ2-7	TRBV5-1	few	CASSSGSGSGSYEQYF	TGCGCCAGCAGCTCGGGAAGCGGGAGCGGTTCCTACGAGCAGTACTTC
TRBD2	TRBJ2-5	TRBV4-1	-	CASSQLKNGGAKETQYF	TGCGCCAGCAGCCAACTAAAAAACGGGGGGGCAAAAGAGACCCAGTACTTC
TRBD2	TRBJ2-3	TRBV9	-	CASSVSQAGSTDTQYF	TGTGCCAGCAGCGTAAGTCAAGCGGGGAGCACAGATACGCAGTATTTT
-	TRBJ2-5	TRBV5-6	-	CASSLTGRETQYF	TGTGCCAGCAGCTTGACAGGGCGGGAGACCCAGTACTTC
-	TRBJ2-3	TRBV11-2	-	CASSNRTGHTDTQYF	TGTGCCAGCAGCAACCGGACCGGACATACAGATACGCAGTATTTT
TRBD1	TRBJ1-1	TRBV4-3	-	CASSPGQGRPSEAFF	TGCGCCAGCAGCCCCGGACAGGGCCGACCCTCTGAAGCTTTCTTT
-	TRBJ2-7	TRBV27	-	CASSFRVGQPYEQYF	TGTGCCAGCAGTTTTCGAGTCGGACAGCCCTACGAGCAGTACTTC
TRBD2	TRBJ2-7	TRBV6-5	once	CASGHSGGPGEQYF	TGTGCCAGCGGACATAGCGGGGGGCCCGGCGAGCAGTACTTC
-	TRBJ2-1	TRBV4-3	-	CASSQDNSYNEQFF	TGCGCCAGCAGCCAAGACAACTCCTACAATGAGCAGTTCTTC
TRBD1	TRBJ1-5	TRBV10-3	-	CAIKGQGVQPQHF	TGTGCCATCAAGGGACAGGGGGTACAGCCCCAGCATTTT
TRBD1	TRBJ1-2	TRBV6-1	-	CASSAGDSLYGYTF	TGTGCCAGCAGTGCGGGGGACAGTCTATATGGCTACACCTTC
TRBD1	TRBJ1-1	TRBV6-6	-	CASFVGQGSEAFF	TGTGCCAGCTTCGTGGGACAGGGTTCTGAAGCTTTCTTT
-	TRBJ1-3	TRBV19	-	CASSTSTGSGNTIYF	TGTGCCAGTAGTACCTCGACGGGCTCTGGAAACACCATATATTTT
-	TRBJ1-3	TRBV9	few	CASSVEPGFRDTIYF	TGTGCCAGCAGCGTAGAGCCAGGGTTTCGGGACACCATATATTTT
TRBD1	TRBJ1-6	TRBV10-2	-	CASSRTGGINSPLHF	TGCGCCAGCAGTAGGACAGGGGGAATTAATTCACCCCTCCACTTT
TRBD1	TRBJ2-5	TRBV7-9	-	CASSLGGTGGEETQYF	TGTGCCAGCAGCTTAGGCGGGACAGGGGGCGAGGAGACCCAGTACTTC
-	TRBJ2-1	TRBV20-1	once	CSASSRSEQFF	TGCAGTGCTAGTTCCAGGTCTGAGCAGTTCTTC
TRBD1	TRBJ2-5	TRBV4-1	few	CASRSDRGRETQYF	TGCGCCAGCAGGTCAGACAGGGGGCGGGAGACCCAGTACTTC
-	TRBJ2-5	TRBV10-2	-	CASSESGRAQTQYF	TGCGCCAGCAGTGAGTCGGGCAGGGCCCAGACCCAGTACTTC
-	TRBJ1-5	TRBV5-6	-	CASSFWTAGNQPQHF	TGTGCCAGCAGTTTCTGGACAGCGGGCAATCAGCCCCAGCATTTT
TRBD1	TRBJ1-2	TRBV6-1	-	CATITGEIGYTF	TGTGCCACAATCACAGGGGAGATTGGCTACACCTTC
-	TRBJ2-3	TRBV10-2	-	CASSRWDNTDTQYF	TGCGCCAGCAGTCGGTGGGACAACACAGATACGCAGTATTTT
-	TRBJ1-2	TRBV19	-	CASSITQGNYGYTF	TGTGCCAGTAGTATAACACAGGGAAACTATGGCTACACCTTC
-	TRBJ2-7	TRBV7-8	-	CASSLVSGLGGDEQYF	TGTGCCAGCAGCTTAGTGTCCGGGTTAGGAGGGGACGAGCAGTACTTC
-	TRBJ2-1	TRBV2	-	CASSDVAPGNEQFF	TGTGCCAGCAGTGACGTGGCCCCTGGCAATGAGCAGTTCTTC
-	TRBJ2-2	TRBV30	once	CAYVWRANVVGELFF	TGTGCCTACGTGTGGAGGGCCAATGTCGTCGGGGAGCTGTTTTTT
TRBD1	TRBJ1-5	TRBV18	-	CASSPNNYRGSSNQPQHF	TGTGCCAGCTCACCTAATAACTACAGGGGATCTAGCAATCAGCCCCAGCATTTT
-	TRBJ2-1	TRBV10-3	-	CAISADTVNNEQFF	TGTGCCATCAGTGCGGACACCGTCAACAATGAGCAGTTCTTC
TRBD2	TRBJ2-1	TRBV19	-	CASRTLAGTYNEQFF	TGTGCCAGTAGAACACTAGCGGGCACCTACAATGAGCAGTTCTTC
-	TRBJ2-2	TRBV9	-	CASSVVLASDGELFF	TGTGCCAGCAGCGTAGTCCTAGCATCGGACGGGGAGCTGTTTTTT
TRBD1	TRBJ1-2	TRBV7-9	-	CASSLTGDGGYGYTF	TGTGCCAGCAGCCTGACAGGGGATGGAGGTTATGGCTACACCTTC
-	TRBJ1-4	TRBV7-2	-	CASSSPDAGVAEKLFF	TGTGCCAGCAGCTCCCCGGATGCAGGGGTTGCTGAAAAACTGTTTTTT
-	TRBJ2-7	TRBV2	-	CASDIDSYEQYF	TGTGCCAGCGACATCGACTCCTACGAGCAGTACTTC
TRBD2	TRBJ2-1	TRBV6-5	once	CASSSGLEKFF	TGTGCCAGCAGTTCTGGACTAGAGAAGTTCTTC
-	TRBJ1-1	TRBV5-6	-	CASSLLRGDDTEAFF	TGTGCCAGCAGCCTTCTGCGGGGGGATGACACTGAAGCTTTCTTT